This T cell receptor beta chain was sequenced during a study of cytomegalovirus exposure and HLA in healthy donors. Germline loops: CDR1 SGHVS, CDR2 FQNEAQ. CDR3 length equals 16 residues. V was cut by 7 bases and J by 2 bases, with 18 bases left in between. The PCR made use of 60 Vbeta and 13 Jbeta primers. The table came from immunoSEQ multiplex PCR; TCRdb's copy has only in-frame clones and leaves some out. The data show about 34,000 clones, about 70% seen once. Sequenced: PBMCs. The clonotype was recovered from a man aged 40-50 years in good health and CMV-seropositive. The chain uses TRBV7-8 and TRBJ1-3, with a tentative D call TRBD1 (6 bases). CDR3 coding DNA: TGTGCCAGCACCCCGGGGCGGGGGGGCCCTGGAAACACCATATATTTT. Translating gives CASTPGRGGPGNTIYF.